Described below is a single T cell receptor beta chain sequence and its context. What it binds is unknown. The entry originates in a study of OX40 agonist ivuxolimab in advanced cancers. Overall study context: Patients treated during dose escalation were battling hepatocellular carcinoma, melanoma, renal cell or head and neck cancer. Participants, approximately 80% male, averaged about 56 years of age, ranging from 23 to 79. Whole-study findings and limits: No antigen was identified for the clonally expanded peripheral T cells.

The table came from immunoSEQ multiplex PCR; TCRdb's copy has only in-frame clones and leaves some out. The repertoire holds 50,000 to 75,000 clones, with roughly 87% as singletons. V gave up 3 bases and J gave up 4 bases, with 16 bases separating them. CDR3 size: 16 residues. From germline, CDR1 is MNHNS and CDR2 SASEGT. The sequences come from CD4+ or CD8+ T cells sorted from blood, collected in a trial of the OX40 agonist ivuxolimab. This clonotype originated in an adult with an advanced solid tumor such as melanoma, head and neck, liver or kidney cancer. The rearrangement links TRBV6-1 to TRBJ2-1; either TRBD1 or TRBD2 may fit D (6 bases each). CDR3 coding DNA: TGTGCCAGCAGTGAGGTCCCCGGGGGCCTATACAATGAGCAGTTCTTC. It specifies CASSEVPGGLYNEQFF.